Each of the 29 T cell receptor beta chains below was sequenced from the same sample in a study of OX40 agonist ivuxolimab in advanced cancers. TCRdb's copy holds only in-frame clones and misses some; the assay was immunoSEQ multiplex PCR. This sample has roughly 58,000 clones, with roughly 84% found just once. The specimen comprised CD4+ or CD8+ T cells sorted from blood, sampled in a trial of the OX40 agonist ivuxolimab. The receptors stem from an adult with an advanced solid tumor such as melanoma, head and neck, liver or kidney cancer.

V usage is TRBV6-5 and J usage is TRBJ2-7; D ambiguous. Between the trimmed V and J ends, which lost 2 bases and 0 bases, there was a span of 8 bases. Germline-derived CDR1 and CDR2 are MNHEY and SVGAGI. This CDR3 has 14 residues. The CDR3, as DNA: TGTGCCAGCAGTTACGGCAGCCTCTCCTACGAGCAGTACTTC. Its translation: CASSYGSLSYEQYF.

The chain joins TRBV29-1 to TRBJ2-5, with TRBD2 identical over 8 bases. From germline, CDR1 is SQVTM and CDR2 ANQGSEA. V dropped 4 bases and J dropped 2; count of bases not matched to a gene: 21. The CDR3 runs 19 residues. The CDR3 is CSVVKDPLSGGMGQETQYF. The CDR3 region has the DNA TGCAGCGTTGTTAAGGACCCGTTGAGCGGGGGTATGGGGCAAGAGACCCAGTACTTC. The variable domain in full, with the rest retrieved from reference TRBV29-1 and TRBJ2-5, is SAVISQKPSRDICQRGTSLTIQCQVDSQVTMMFWYRQQPGQSLTLIATANQGSEATYESGFVIDKFPISRPNLTFSTLTVSNMSPEDSSIYLCSVVKDPLSGGMGQETQYFGPGTRLLVL.

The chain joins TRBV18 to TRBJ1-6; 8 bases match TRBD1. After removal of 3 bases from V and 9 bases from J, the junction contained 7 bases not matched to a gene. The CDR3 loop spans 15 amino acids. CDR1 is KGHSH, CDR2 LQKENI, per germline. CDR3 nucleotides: TGTGCCAGCTCACCCGGACAGGGAGGGAGTTCACCCCTCCACTTT. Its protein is CASSPGQGGSSPLHF. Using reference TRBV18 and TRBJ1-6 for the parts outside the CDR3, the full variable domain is NAGVMQNPRHLVRRRGQEARLRCSPMKGHSHVYWYRQLPEEGLKFMVYLQKENIIDESGMPKERFSAEFPKEGPSILRIQQVVRGDSAAYFCASSPGQGGSSPLHFGNGTRLTVT.

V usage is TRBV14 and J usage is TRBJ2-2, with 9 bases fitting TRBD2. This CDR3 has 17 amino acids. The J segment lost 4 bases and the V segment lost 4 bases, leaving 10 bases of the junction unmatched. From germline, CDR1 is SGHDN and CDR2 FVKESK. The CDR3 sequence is CASSPQVAGGPTGELFF. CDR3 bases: TGTGCCAGCAGCCCCCAGGTTGCGGGAGGGCCCACCGGGGAGCTGTTTTTT.

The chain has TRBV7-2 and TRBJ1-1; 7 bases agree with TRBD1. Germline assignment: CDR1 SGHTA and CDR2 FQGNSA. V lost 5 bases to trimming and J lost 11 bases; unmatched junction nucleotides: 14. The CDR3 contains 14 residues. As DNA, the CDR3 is TGTGCCAGCAGCCCCGACTCACAGGGGTTGCGGGCTTTCTTT. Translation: CASSPDSQGLRAFF.

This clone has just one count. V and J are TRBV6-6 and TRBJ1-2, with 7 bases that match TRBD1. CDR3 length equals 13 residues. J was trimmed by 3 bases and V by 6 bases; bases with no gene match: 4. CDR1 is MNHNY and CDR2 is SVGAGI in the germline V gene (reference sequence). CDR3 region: CASSPGTDYGYTF. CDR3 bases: TGTGCCAGCAGCCCCGGGACAGACTATGGCTACACCTTC.

This chain's CDR3 is CASSLVGLAGVGGELFF. CDR3 in DNA: TGTGCCAGCAGCTTGGTGGGACTAGCGGGAGTTGGCGGGGAGCTGTTTTTT. The genes are TRBV5-4 and TRBJ2-2; 14 bases fit TRBD2. There are 17 residues in the CDR3. Germline CDR1 SGHNT, CDR2 YYREEE (reference sequence). V dropped 0 bases and J dropped 7; count of bases not matched to a gene: 5.

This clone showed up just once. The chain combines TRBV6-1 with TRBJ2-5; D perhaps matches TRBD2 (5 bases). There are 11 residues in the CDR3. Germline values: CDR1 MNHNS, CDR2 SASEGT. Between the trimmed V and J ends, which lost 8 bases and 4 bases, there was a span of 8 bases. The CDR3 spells CASFRGETQYF. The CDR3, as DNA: TGTGCCAGCTTTCGGGGAGAGACCCAGTACTTC.

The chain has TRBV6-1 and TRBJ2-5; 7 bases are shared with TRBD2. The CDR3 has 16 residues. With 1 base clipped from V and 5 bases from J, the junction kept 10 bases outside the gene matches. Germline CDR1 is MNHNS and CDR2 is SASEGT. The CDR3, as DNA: TGTGCCAGCAGTGAAGTAGGGGCATGGGGGGGTGAGACCCAGTACTTC. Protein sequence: CASSEVGAWGGETQYF.

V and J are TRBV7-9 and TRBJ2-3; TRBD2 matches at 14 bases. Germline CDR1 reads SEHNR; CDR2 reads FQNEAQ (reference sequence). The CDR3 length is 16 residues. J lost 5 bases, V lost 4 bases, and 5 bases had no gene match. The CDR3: CASSSLGLAGGDTQYF. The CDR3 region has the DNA TGTGCCAGCAGCTCCCTAGGACTAGCGGGAGGAGATACGCAGTATTTT.

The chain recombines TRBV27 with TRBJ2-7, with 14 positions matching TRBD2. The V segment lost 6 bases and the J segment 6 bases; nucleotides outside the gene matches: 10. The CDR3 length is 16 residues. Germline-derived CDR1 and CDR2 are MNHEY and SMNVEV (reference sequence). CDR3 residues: CASSLTGLAGGTEQYF. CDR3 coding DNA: TGTGCCAGCAGCTTGACTGGACTAGCGGGAGGAACCGAGCAGTACTTC.

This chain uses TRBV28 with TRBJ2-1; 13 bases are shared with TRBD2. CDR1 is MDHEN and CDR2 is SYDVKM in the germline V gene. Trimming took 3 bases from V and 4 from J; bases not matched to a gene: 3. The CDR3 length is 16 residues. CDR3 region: CASSFGGLAGYNEQFF. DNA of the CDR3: TGTGCCAGCAGTTTTGGGGGACTAGCGGGGTACAATGAGCAGTTCTTC.

Here the CDR3 reads CASSYSGQRTDTQYF. The CDR3 DNA is TGTGCCAGCAGTTACTCGGGCCAGAGGACAGATACGCAGTATTTT. The chain carries TRBV6-6 and TRBJ2-3; D uncertain. In germline, CDR1 is MNHNY, CDR2 SVGAGI (reference sequence). Trimming removed 0 bases at V and 3 bases at J, with 10 bases between. The CDR3 has 15 amino acids.

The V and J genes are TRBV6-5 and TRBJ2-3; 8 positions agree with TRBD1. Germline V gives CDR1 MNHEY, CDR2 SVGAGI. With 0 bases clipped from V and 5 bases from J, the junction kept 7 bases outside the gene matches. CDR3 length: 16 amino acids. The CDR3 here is CASSYSTGEARDTQYF. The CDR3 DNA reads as TGTGCCAGCAGTTACTCGACAGGGGAGGCCAGAGATACGCAGTATTTT.

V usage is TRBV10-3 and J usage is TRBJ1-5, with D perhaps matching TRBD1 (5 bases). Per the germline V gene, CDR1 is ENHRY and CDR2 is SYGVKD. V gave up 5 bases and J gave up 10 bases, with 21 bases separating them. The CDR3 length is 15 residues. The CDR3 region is CAISSDSPLLSPQHF. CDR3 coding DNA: TGTGCCATCAGTTCAGACAGTCCCCTCTTGAGCCCCCAGCATTTT.

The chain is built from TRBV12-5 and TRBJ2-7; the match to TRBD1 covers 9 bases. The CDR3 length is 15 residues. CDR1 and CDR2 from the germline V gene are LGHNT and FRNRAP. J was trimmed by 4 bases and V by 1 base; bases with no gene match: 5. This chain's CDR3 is CASGLAPGQGYEQYF. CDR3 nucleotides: TGTGCTAGTGGTTTGGCGCCGGGACAGGGTTACGAGCAGTACTTC.

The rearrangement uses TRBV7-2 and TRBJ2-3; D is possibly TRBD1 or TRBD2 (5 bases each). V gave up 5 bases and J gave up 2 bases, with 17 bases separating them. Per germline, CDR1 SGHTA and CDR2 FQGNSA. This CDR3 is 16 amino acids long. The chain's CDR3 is CASSLRGDRLTDTQYF. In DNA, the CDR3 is TGTGCCAGCAGCCTCAGAGGGGACCGCCTCACAGATACGCAGTATTTT.

CDR3: CASSPTVGSHYEQYF. CDR3 nucleotides: TGTGCCAGCAGCCCTACCGTGGGAAGCCACTACGAGCAGTACTTC. The chain employs TRBV27 and TRBJ2-7, with unresolved D. This CDR3 is 15 amino acids long. Per the germline V gene, CDR1 is MNHEY and CDR2 is SMNVEV (reference sequence). V was clipped by 6 bases and J by 3 bases, with 18 bases between them.

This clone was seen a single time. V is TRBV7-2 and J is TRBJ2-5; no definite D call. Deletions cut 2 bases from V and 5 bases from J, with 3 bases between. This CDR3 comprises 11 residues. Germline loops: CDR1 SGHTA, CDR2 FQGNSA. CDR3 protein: CASSLTETQYF. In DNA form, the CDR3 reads TGTGCCAGCAGCTTAACGGAGACCCAGTACTTC. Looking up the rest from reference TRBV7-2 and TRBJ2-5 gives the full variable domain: GAGVSQSPSNKVTEKGKDVELRCDPISGHTALYWYRQSLGQGLEFLIYFQGNSAPDKSGLPSDRFSAERTGGSVSTLTIQRTQQEDSAVYLCASSLTETQYFGPGTRLLVL.

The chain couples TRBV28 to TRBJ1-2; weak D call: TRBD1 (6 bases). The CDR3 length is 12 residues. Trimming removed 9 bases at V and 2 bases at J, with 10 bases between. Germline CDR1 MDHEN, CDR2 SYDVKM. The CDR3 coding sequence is TGTGCCAGTAATCAGGGGAACTATGGCTACACCTTC. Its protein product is CASNQGNYGYTF.

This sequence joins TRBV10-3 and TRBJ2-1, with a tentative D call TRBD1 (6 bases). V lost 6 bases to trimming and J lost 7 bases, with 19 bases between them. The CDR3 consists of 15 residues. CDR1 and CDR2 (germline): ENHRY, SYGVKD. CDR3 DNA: TGTGCCATCAGCGTGACAGGTCCGCCCGTGAATGAGCAGTTCTTC. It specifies CAISVTGPPVNEQFF.

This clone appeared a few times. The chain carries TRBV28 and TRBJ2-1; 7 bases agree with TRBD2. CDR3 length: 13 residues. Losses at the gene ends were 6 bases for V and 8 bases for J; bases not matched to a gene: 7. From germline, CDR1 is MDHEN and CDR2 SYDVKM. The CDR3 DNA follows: TGTGCCAGCAGGGCTAGCGGTGTCTATGAGCAGTTCTTC. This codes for CASRASGVYEQFF.

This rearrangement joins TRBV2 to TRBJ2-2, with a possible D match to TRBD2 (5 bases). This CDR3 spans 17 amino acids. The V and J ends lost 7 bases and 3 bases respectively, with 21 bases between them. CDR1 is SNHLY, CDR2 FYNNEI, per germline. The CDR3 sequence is CASTPTRSHGDTGELFF. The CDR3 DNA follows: TGTGCCAGCACCCCTACCCGGTCCCACGGGGACACCGGGGAGCTGTTTTTT.

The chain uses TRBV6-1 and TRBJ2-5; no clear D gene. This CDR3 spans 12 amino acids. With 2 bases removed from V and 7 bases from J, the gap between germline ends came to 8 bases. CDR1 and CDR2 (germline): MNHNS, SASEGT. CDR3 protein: CASSETSWTQYF. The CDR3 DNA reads TGTGCCAGCAGTGAAACCAGTTGGACCCAGTACTTC.

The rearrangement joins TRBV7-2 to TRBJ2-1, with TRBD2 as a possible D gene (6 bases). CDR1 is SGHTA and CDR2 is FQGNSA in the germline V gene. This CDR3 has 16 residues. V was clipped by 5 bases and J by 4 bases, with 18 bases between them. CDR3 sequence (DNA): TGTGCCAGCAGCCCCGTTCTGGGACTTCGGTACAATGAGCAGTTCTTC. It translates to CASSPVLGLRYNEQFF.

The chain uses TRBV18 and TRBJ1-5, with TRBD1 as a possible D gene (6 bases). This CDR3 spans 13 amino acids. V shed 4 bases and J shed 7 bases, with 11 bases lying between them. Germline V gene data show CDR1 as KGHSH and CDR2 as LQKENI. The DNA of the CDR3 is TGTGCCAGCTCACTAGGGGGGGACCAGCCCCAGCATTTT. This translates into CASSLGGDQPQHF. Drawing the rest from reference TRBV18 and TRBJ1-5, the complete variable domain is NAGVMQNPRHLVRRRGQEARLRCSPMKGHSHVYWYRQLPEEGLKFMVYLQKENIIDESGMPKERFSAEFPKEGPSILRIQQVVRGDSAAYFCASSLGGDQPQHFGDGTRLSIL.

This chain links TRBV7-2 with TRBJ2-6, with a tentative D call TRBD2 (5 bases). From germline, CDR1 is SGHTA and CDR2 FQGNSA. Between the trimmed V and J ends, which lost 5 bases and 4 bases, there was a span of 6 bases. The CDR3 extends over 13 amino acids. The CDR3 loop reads CASSRGGANVLTF. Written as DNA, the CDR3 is TGTGCCAGCAGCCGAGGGGGGGCCAACGTCCTGACTTTC.

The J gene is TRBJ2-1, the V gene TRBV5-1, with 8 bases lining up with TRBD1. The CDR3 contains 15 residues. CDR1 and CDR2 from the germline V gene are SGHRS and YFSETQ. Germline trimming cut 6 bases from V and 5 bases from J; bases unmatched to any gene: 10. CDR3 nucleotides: TGCGCCAGCACCATGACGGGACAGGTAAACAATGAGCAGTTCTTC. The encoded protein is CASTMTGQVNNEQFF.

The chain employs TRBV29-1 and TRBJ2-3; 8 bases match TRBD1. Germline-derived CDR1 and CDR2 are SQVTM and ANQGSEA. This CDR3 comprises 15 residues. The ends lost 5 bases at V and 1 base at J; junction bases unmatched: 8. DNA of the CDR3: TGCAGCGTTAACCCGACAGGGGAAGGCACAGATACGCAGTATTTT. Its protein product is CSVNPTGEGTDTQYF.